This TCR beta chain appears in the sequencing data of a study of T-cell reconstitution after alpha-beta-depleted transplantation in children. Unique molecular identifiers were incorporated when the TCRbeta library was constructed. TCRdb re-called the PCR reads through MiXCR, storing one row per CDR3 protein. The sample lists about 500,000 distinct CDR3 sequences, about 33% occurring once. This clonotype was found a few times. The V end lost 2 bases, the J end lost 6 bases, and 14 bases lay between the germline ends. This CDR3 region has 14 residues. Germline assignment: CDR1 MNHEY and CDR2 SVGEGT. The TCR sequence derives from a human donor who donated a stem cell graft to a child with aplastic anemia. This chain joins TRBV6-2 or TRBV6-3 and TRBJ2-7; D could derive from TRBD1 or TRBD2 (5 bases each). The sample was PBMCs from the stem cell graft donor, taken from the stem cell graft. The DNA for the CDR3 is TGTGCCAGCAGTTACCCGGGACCAGCCGGCGAGCAGTACTTC. As protein: CASSYPGPAGEQYF.